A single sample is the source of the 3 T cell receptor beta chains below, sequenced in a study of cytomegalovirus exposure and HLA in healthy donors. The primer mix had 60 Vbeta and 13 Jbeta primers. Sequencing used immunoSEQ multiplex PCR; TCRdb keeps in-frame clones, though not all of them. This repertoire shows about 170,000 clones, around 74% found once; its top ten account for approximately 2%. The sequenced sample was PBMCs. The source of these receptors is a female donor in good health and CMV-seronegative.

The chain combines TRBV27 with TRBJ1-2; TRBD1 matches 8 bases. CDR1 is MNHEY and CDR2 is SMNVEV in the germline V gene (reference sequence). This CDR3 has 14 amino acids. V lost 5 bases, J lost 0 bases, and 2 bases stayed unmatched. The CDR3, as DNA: TGTGCCAGCAGTCCAGGGGGCTCTAACTATGGCTACACCTTC. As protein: CASSPGGSNYGYTF.

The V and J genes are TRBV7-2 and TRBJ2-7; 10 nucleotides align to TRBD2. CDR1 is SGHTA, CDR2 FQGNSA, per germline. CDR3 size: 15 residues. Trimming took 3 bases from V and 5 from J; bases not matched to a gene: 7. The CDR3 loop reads CASSFPKREGHEQYF. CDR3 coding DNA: TGTGCCAGCAGCTTTCCTAAGCGGGAGGGCCACGAGCAGTACTTC.

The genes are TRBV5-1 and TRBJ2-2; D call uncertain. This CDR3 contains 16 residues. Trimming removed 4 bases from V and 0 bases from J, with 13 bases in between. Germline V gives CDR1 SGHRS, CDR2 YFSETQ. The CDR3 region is CASSQSMGTNTGELFF. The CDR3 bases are TGCGCCAGCAGCCAATCCATGGGCACGAACACCGGGGAGCTGTTTTTT.